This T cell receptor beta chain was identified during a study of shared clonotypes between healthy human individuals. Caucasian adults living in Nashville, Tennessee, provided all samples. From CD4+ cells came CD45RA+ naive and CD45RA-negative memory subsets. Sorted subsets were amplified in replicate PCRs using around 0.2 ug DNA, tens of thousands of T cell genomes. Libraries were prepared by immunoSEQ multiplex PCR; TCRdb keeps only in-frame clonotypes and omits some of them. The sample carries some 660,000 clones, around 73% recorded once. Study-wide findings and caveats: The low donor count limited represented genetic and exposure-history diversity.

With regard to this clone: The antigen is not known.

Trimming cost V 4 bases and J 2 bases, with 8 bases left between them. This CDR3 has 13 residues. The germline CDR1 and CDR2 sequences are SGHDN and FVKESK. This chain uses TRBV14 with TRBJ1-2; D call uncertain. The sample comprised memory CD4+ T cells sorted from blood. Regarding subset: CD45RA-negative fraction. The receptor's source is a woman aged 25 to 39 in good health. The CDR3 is CASSLQLNYGYTF. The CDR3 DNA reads TGTGCCAGCAGCCTCCAACTGAACTATGGCTACACCTTC.